This TCR beta chain stems from a study of shared clonotypes between healthy human individuals. Across the study: Donor ages ranged 18 to 49 years: a couple of women, a few men.

Overall study findings and caveats: On the whole, naive subsets had larger estimated richness than memory subsets had.

Comments on this clone: Its antigen is still unknown.

The length of the CDR3 is 13 residues. Germline CDR1 and CDR2: SGHVS and FNYEAQ. The ends lost 9 bases at V and 9 bases at J; junction bases unmatched: 6. The method was immunoSEQ multiplex PCR; TCRdb's version includes in-frame clones alone and lacks a portion of them. The sample has 1.6 million or so clones, around 97% seen once. The V gene is TRBV7-6, the J gene TRBJ2-1; 12 bases map to TRBD2. This receptor was obtained from a man aged 25 to 40 in good health. Sequencing used naive CD4+ T cells sorted from blood. Sample subset: CD45RA+ positively selected. The CDR3 DNA sequence: TGTGCCAGTAGACTAGCGGGAGTGAGTGAGCAGTTCTTC. Translated, it gives CASRLAGVSEQFF.